The entry below describes one T cell receptor (beta chain). What it binds is not known. Assay used: immunoSEQ multiplex PCR; TCRdb lists only in-frame clones, some missing. This table has about 43,000 clones, approximately 70% appearing once. Germline CDR1 reads MNHEY; CDR2 reads SVGAGI. The CDR3 runs to 13 residues. V shed 6 bases and J shed 10 bases, with 18 bases lying between them. After autologous stem cell transplantation all patients relapsed, and prior brentuximab vedotin exposure differed between cohorts. Relapsed/refractory classical Hodgkin lymphoma patients had complete, partial or progressive responses. This sample is part of a study of PD-1 blockade in classical Hodgkin lymphoma. General observations from the study: Repertoire difference causes, possibly disease activity or prior therapy, remain undefined. It was among complete responders that baseline diversity resembled that of newly diagnosed patients. It was CD4+ TCR diversity, not CD8+, that rose significantly by C4D1.

This receptor was obtained from a human donor with classical Hodgkin lymphoma. The chain couples TRBV6-5 to TRBJ1-1; D perhaps matches TRBD1 (6 bases). The material sequenced was peripheral blood mononuclear cells (PBMCs), taken before the second cycle of nivolumab. CDR3 in amino acids: CASRPGAGPAAFF. The CDR3, as DNA: TGTGCCAGCAGGCCAGGGGCCGGTCCGGCAGCTTTCTTT.